This T cell receptor (beta chain) came from a study of shared clonotypes between healthy human individuals. The germline V gene encodes CDR1 KGHSY and CDR2 FQNENV. This CDR3 contains 15 residues. V was pared by 0 bases and J by 3 bases, with 12 bases between. Generated by immunoSEQ multiplex PCR, the TCRdb table keeps only in-frame clones and is missing some. The table shows under 2.5 million clones, with approximately 90% occurring only once. The chain joins TRBV16 to TRBJ2-7; D unclear. The receptor comes from a man aged 18 to 29 in good health. Some clones in this sample may be carry-over from other donors' samples. The sample comprised naive CD4+ T cells from PBMCs. As to subset: CD45RA+ positively selected. The CDR3 is CASSQSRQLNYEQYF. Here the CDR3 DNA reads TGTGCCAGCAGCCAATCGCGGCAGCTGAACTACGAGCAGTACTTC.